A single sample gave rise to the 20 T cell receptor beta chains below, sequenced in a study of response to subunit inactivated influenza vaccine listed by TCRdb under 2018. Library generation was performed with RT-PCR. Sequenced on an Illumina HiSeq 2500. Clones were called with MiXCR by TCRdb after fastp trimmed the public reads at Q25, and only in-frame beta chains were retained. Rows are combined by CDR3 protein, so each entry shows the most common genes and DNA. This sample gives over 300,000 distinct CDR3 sequences in total; 21% of them show up just once. Of the sample, 10% to 13% is held by the ten largest clones. The sample here was PBMCs from blood, taken less than 22 months after vaccination. The source is a man between 50 and 69 years old who received an inactivated influenza vaccine. Donor details come from another sample of the same person, matched by shared clones.

The chain carries TRBV12-3 or TRBV12-4 and TRBJ1-1; D might be TRBD1 (5 bases). The V end lost 7 bases, the J end lost 0 bases, and 15 bases lay between the germline ends. This CDR3 has 15 amino acids. The CDR3 reads CASTPVAGMNTEAFF. The DNA of the CDR3 is TGTGCCAGCACCCCGGTGGCAGGGATGAACACTGAAGCTTTCTTT.

This clonotype was detected only a few times. The chain uses TRBV7-8 and TRBJ2-2; tentative D call: TRBD1 (6 bases). CDR3 length: 16 residues. V was shortened by 5 bases and J by 0 bases, with 13 bases between the two germline ends. Germline values: CDR1 SGHVS, CDR2 FQNEAQ. The DNA for the CDR3 is TGTGCCAGCAGCACCCAGGGGAAGGCGAACACCGGGGAGCTGTTTTTT. This translates into CASSTQGKANTGELFF. Using reference TRBV7-8 and TRBJ2-2 for the parts outside the CDR3, the full variable domain is GAGVSQSPRYKVAKRGQDVALRCDPISGHVSLFWYQQALGQGPEFLTYFQNEAQLDKSGLPSDRFFAERPEGSVSTLKIQRTQQEDSAVYLCASSTQGKANTGELFFGEGSRLTVL.

The chain has TRBV5-8 and TRBJ2-1, with D perhaps matching TRBD1 (5 bases). CDR1 and CDR2 from the germline V gene are SGHTS and YDEGEE. The CDR3 is made up of 16 amino acids. V was shortened by 4 bases and J by 8 bases, with 22 bases between the two germline ends. CDR3 DNA: TGTGCCAGCAGCCACGTCCAGGGCCTCGCTGTATATGAGCAGTTCTTC. This translates into CASSHVQGLAVYEQFF. The variable domain in full, completed from reference TRBV5-8 and TRBJ2-1, reads EAGVTQSPTHLIKTRGQQATLRCSPISGHTSVYWYQQALGLGLQFLLWYDEGEERNRGNFPPRFSGRQFPNYSSELNVNALELEDSALYLCASSHVQGLAVYEQFFGPGTRLTVL.

The gene calls are TRBV12-3 or TRBV12-4 and TRBJ2-1; 13 positions agree with TRBD2. V lost 5 bases and J lost 6; bases outside the gene matches: 7. The CDR3 contains 16 residues. CDR3 DNA: TGTGCCAGCAGTCACGGAACTAGCGGGGGGGCCAATGAGCAGTTCTTC. Amino acids: CASSHGTSGGANEQFF.

The rearrangement joins TRBV20-1 to TRBJ2-7, with D possibly being TRBD1 (6 bases). Trimming took 0 bases from V and 5 from J, leaving 11 bases between them. Germline CDR1 DFQATT, CDR2 SNEGSKA (reference sequence). The CDR3 runs to 13 residues. The CDR3: CSARETGRNEQYF. The CDR3 nucleotides read TGCAGTGCTAGAGAAACAGGGAGAAACGAGCAGTACTTC.

Notes on this clonotype: As the CDR3 is not closed by the conserved phenylalanine or tryptophan, this likely results from a read error. J is TRBJ1-5 and V is TRBV5-1, with TRBD1 identical over 9 bases. Trimming took 4 bases from V and 6 from J; bases not matched to a gene: 5. From germline, CDR1 is SGHRS and CDR2 YFSETQ. There are 14 residues in the CDR3. The CDR3 DNA follows: TGCGCCAGCAGCGTCCGGGACAGGGTTCAGCCCCAGCATTGT. Encoded protein: CASSVRDRVQPQHC.

The rearrangement links TRBV29-1 to TRBJ1-2; D not certain. The V gene's germline CDR1 is SQVTM and CDR2 ANQGSEA. CDR3 length equals 13 residues. The V gene lost 7 bases and the J gene lost 3 bases, with 15 bases spanning the gap. CDR3 region: CSGLSRNDYGYTF. The CDR3 DNA follows: TGCAGCGGGTTGAGCCGAAACGACTATGGCTACACCTTC.

The V call is TRBV25-1, the J call TRBJ1-6; D uncertain. V was clipped by 2 bases and J by 9 bases, with 8 bases between them. Germline V gene sequence: CDR1 MGHDK, CDR2 SYGVNS. This CDR3 contains 13 residues. The CDR3 DNA sequence: TGTGCCAGCAGTGAAGTCGGAATTTCACCCCTCCACTTT. It codes for CASSEVGISPLHF. Using reference TRBV25-1 and TRBJ1-6 for the parts outside the CDR3, the full variable domain is EADIYQTPRYLVIGTGKKITLECSQTMGHDKMYWYQQDPGMELHLIHYSYGVNSTEKGDLSSESTVSRIRTEHFPLTLESARPSHTSQYLCASSEVGISPLHFGNGTRLTVT.

The chain joins TRBV28 to TRBJ1-5; no firm D call. Germline values: CDR1 MDHEN, CDR2 SYDVKM. This CDR3 is built from 13 residues. V was cut by 6 bases and J by 15 bases, with 21 bases left in between. CDR3 sequence: CASSDPVPPRMHF. CDR3 nucleotide sequence: TGTGCCAGCAGCGATCCAGTTCCGCCCCGTATGCATTTT.

The chain links TRBV11-2 to TRBJ2-1; 7 bases fit TRBD1. The CDR3 covers 19 residues. V lost 1 base, J lost 2 bases, and 14 bases stayed unmatched. Germline CDR1 and CDR2: SGHAT and FQNNGV. CDR3 amino acids: CASSLVDRRKWTPYNEQFF. CDR3 DNA: TGTGCCAGCAGCTTAGTGGACAGGCGAAAGTGGACCCCCTACAATGAGCAGTTCTTC. Supplemented by reference TRBV11-2 and TRBJ2-1, the full variable domain reads EAGVAQSPRYKIIEKRQSVAFWCNPISGHATLYWYQQILGQGPKLLIQFQNNGVVDDSQLPKDRFSAERLKGVDSTLKIQPAKLEDSAVYLCASSLVDRRKWTPYNEQFFGPGTRLTVL.

This clonotype was seen a handful of times. V and J are TRBV12-3 or TRBV12-4 and TRBJ2-4; unclear D gene. V lost 6 bases and J lost 6, with 12 bases in between. CDR3 length: 13 amino acids. The DNA of the CDR3 is TGTGCCAGCAGCCAAGACCGGAGAAACATTCAGTACTTC. It encodes CASSQDRRNIQYF.

The chain combines TRBV20-1 with TRBJ1-1; D not resolved. Germline V gene sequence: CDR1 DFQATT, CDR2 SNEGSKA (reference sequence). V dropped 6 bases and J dropped 2 bases, with 10 bases sitting between them. The CDR3 is 12 amino acids. This CDR3 reads CSASRRNTEAFF. CDR3 DNA sequence: TGCAGTGCGAGTCGCCGCAACACTGAAGCTTTCTTT.

This clonotype was seen a handful of times. The chain carries TRBV12-3 or TRBV12-4 and TRBJ1-1; 9 nucleotides agree with TRBD1. J gave up 5 bases and V 6 bases, and 10 bases lay outside the gene matches. This CDR3 has 15 amino acids. The CDR3 region has the DNA TGTGCCAGCAGCCCACCGGACAGGGGACAAACTGAAGCTTTCTTT. Encoded protein: CASSPPDRGQTEAFF.

The chain links TRBV6-2 or TRBV6-3 to TRBJ2-1; 7 nucleotides agree with TRBD1. The CDR3 length is 16 residues. J was trimmed by 5 bases and V by 5 bases; bases with no gene match: 12. Germline-derived CDR1 and CDR2 are MNHEY and SVGEGT. The CDR3 reads CASSISGTATNNEQFF. CDR3 nucleotides: TGTGCCAGCAGTATATCGGGGACAGCTACTAACAATGAGCAGTTCTTC.

This clonotype was seen a few times. The chain has TRBV12-5 and TRBJ1-1; TRBD1 might be the D (6 bases). This CDR3 spans 17 amino acids. CDR1 and CDR2 from the germline V gene are LGHNT and FRNRAP. V lost 4 bases and J 1 base, leaving 19 bases between the germline ends. The CDR3: CASGSTGQTTQNTEAFF. In DNA, the CDR3 is TGTGCTAGTGGTTCAACCGGACAGACAACGCAGAACACTGAAGCTTTCTTT.

This clonotype was counted between two and nine times. J is TRBJ1-5 and V is TRBV7-9; tentatively, D is TRBD1 (5 bases). V dropped 3 bases and J dropped 6 bases, with 9 bases sitting between them. Germline V lookup: CDR1 SEHNR, CDR2 FQNEAQ (reference sequence). There are 13 residues in the CDR3. CDR3 sequence reads: CASSFDSFQPQHF. For the CDR3, the DNA is TGTGCCAGCAGCTTCGACAGCTTTCAGCCCCAGCATTTT.

This clonotype was observed at least ten times. This chain links TRBV20-1 with TRBJ1-1; 8 bases align to TRBD1. The CDR3 has 15 residues. The trim removed 3 bases at V and 4 bases at J, leaving 10 bases unmatched. Germline CDR1 is DFQATT and CDR2 is SNEGSKA (reference sequence). The CDR3 region is CSARSDWTGSTEAFF. CDR3 nucleotides: TGCAGTGCTAGGTCTGACTGGACAGGGAGCACTGAAGCTTTCTTT.

The rearrangement uses TRBV6-1 and TRBJ1-5, with D possibly matching TRBD1 (5 bases). Germline values: CDR1 MNHNS, CDR2 SASEGT. V shed 4 bases and J shed 8 bases, with 6 bases lying between them. The CDR3 sequence is 11 residues long. CDR3 region: CASSGGEPQHF. The CDR3, as DNA: TGTGCCAGCAGTGGGGGGGAGCCCCAGCATTTT.

This clonotype was counted only a few times. The chain is built from TRBV23-1 and TRBJ2-3; possibly TRBD2 for D (6 bases). TRBV23-1 is an ORF, with its function uncertain. This CDR3 spans 15 amino acids. Deletions cut 4 bases from V and 2 bases from J, with 13 bases between. CDR3 sequence reads: CASSRLGGLTDTQYF. CDR3 nucleotides: TGCGCCAGCAGTCGACTCGGGGGTCTCACAGATACGCAGTATTTT.

The chain is built from TRBV30 and TRBJ1-1, with 9 nucleotides matching TRBD1. The length of the CDR3 is 16 residues. Germline V gives CDR1 GTSNPN, CDR2 SVGIG (reference sequence). J lost 5 bases, V lost 2 bases, and 12 bases had no gene match. CDR3 nucleotide sequence: TGTGCCTGGAGTCCTCCCAACAGGGGGCGGTGGACTGAAGCTTTCTTT. Its translation: CAWSPPNRGRWTEAFF.